This T cell receptor beta chain was retrieved from a study of T cell responses to AZD1222 COVID-19 vaccine. The study, taken as a whole, reports: Most donors were white British and more were female, and clonal diversity was possibly underestimated. Unmutated variant regions are reportedly targeted by nearly half of spike-specific TCRs.

Produced via immunoSEQ multiplex PCR; TCRdb's table is partial and in-frame only. Here the sample spans roughly 49,000 clones, 65% to 85% being singletons. Note on this clone: Its antigen is not identified.

CDR3 length equals 13 residues. V lost 0 bases and J lost 4, with 7 bases in between. Germline V gene data show CDR1 as SGHTS and CDR2 as YDEGEE. The specimen was peripheral blood, collected on day 0 of MenACWY control vaccination. V gene TRBV5-8 combines with J gene TRBJ1-1, with D hard to call. This receptor was obtained from an adult in good health. The CDR3 coding sequence is TGTGCCAGCAGCTTGGAACAGCTCACTGAAGCTTTCTTT. This codes for CASSLEQLTEAFF.